Detailed here is one T cell receptor beta chain. TCRbeta library construction was performed incorporating unique molecular identifiers. Using its own MiXCR run on the PCR reads, TCRdb lists one record per CDR3 protein. The sample carries fewer than 250,000 distinct CDR3 sequences, roughly 15% recorded once. The sample comes from a study of T-cell reconstitution after alpha-beta-depleted transplantation in children. The CDR3 loop spans 14 amino acids. V lost 4 bases to trimming and J lost 1 base; unmatched junction nucleotides: 2. Germline CDR1 and CDR2: MNHNS and SASEGT. Specimen: PBMCs, mostly from graft donor cells, collected 360 days after TCRalphabeta/CD19-depleted stem cell transplant. This clonotype was sampled from a male patient between 2 and 10 years old who had a stem cell transplant for acute lymphoblastic leukemia, so the T cells may come from the graft donor. The V and J genes are TRBV6-1 and TRBJ2-3; 7 bases line up with TRBD1. CDR3 bases: TGTGCCAGCAGTGGGCAGGGGGGCACAGATACGCAGTATTTT. The encoded protein is CASSGQGGTDTQYF.